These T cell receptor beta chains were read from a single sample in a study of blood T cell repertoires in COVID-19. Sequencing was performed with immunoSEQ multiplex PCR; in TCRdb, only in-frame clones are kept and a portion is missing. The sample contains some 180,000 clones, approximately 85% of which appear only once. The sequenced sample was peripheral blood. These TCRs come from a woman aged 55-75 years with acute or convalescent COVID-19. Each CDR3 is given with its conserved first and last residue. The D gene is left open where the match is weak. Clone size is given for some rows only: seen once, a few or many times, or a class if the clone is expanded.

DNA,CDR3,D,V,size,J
TGTGCCAGCAGCTTATTTACAGGATCCTACAATGAGCAGTTCTTC,CASSLFTGSYNEQFF,.,TRBV7-3,.,TRBJ2-1
TGTGCCAGCAGTTCCCTTAGCGGGTCAACCAACAATGAGCAGTTCTTC,CASSSLSGSTNNEQFF,TRBD2,TRBV27,.,TRBJ2-1
TGTGCCAGCAGCTCCTCAGGGAACACAGATACGCAGTATTTT,CASSSSGNTDTQYF,.,TRBV7-3,.,TRBJ2-3
TGCGCCAGCAGCTTCAGCGGGGCGTCCACCGGGGAGCTGTTTTTT,CASSFSGASTGELFF,TRBD2,TRBV5-1,.,TRBJ2-2
TGCGCCAGCAGCTTCGACAGGGGGACCGGGGAGCTGTTTTTT,CASSFDRGTGELFF,TRBD1,TRBV5-1,.,TRBJ2-2
TGTGCCAGCAGCCAGGATAGTGGGTTGCCCCAGCATTTT,CASSQDSGLPQHF,.,TRBV7-9,once,TRBJ1-5
TGTGCCAGCTCACCCAGCGTTAGCACAGATACGCAGTATTTT,CASSPSVSTDTQYF,.,TRBV18,.,TRBJ2-3
TGTGCCAGCTCACCACGAATGGGACCGGGACTAGCGGACAATGAGCAGTTCTTC,CASSPRMGPGLADNEQFF,TRBD2,TRBV18,.,TRBJ2-1
TGTGCCAGCAGCGAACAGGGGGAGGGCAATCAGCCCCAGCATTTT,CASSEQGEGNQPQHF,TRBD1,TRBV7-8,.,TRBJ1-5
TGTGCCAGCGGACAGGGACTAGCGGGAGGCGGGGAGCTGTTTTTT,CASGQGLAGGGELFF,TRBD2,TRBV6-5,.,TRBJ2-2
TGTGCCACCAGTGATTTGTCTGGGGGGGAGACCCAGTACTTC,CATSDLSGGETQYF,.,TRBV24-1,.,TRBJ2-5
TGCGCCAGCAGCTTGGCTGCGCTCGATGAGCAGTTCTTC,CASSLAALDEQFF,.,TRBV5-1,.,TRBJ2-1
TGCGCCAGCAGCCTGGGACAGGTTAATGAGCAGTTCTTC,CASSLGQVNEQFF,TRBD1,TRBV5-1,once,TRBJ2-1
TGTGCCAGCAGTTGGGGACTAGCGGAGACCCAGTACTTC,CASSWGLAETQYF,TRBD2,TRBV6-6,.,TRBJ2-5
TGTGCCAGCAGCCTAGGGGGAACCAAAAACATTCAGTACTTC,CASSLGGTKNIQYF,.,TRBV3-1/TRBV3-2,once,TRBJ2-4
TGCAGCGCCACTGTATCGGTTACCGGGGAGCTGTTTTTT,CSATVSVTGELFF,.,TRBV29-1,.,TRBJ2-2
TGTGCCAGCTCGGCCGGACAGGGGTATGGCTACACCTTC,CASSAGQGYGYTF,TRBD1,TRBV18,.,TRBJ1-2
TGCGCCAGCAGCCGGACAGGGGATGAAAAACTGTTTTTT,CASSRTGDEKLFF,TRBD1,TRBV4-1,.,TRBJ1-4
TGTGCCAGCAGGGAACGGGGGACGAAGGGCTACACCTTC,CASRERGTKGYTF,.,TRBV12-3/TRBV12-4,.,TRBJ1-2
TGTGCCAGCAGTGAGTTGGGGGGGGCAGCCTACGAGCAGTACTTC,CASSELGGAAYEQYF,.,TRBV6-1,.,TRBJ2-7
TGCAGCACTAGCGAGTACAATGAGCAGTTCTTC,CSTSEYNEQFF,TRBD2,TRBV29-1,once,TRBJ2-1
TGTGCCAGCAGTTCGGGACTTAATCAGCCCCAGCATTTT,CASSSGLNQPQHF,.,TRBV2,.,TRBJ1-5
TGTGCCAGTAGTATAGAGGCCCTTTACAATGAGCAGTTCTTC,CASSIEALYNEQFF,.,TRBV19,.,TRBJ2-1
TGCAGCGTTGGTGATGGTAGAGGCAATCAGCCCCAGCATTTT,CSVGDGRGNQPQHF,.,TRBV29-1,.,TRBJ1-5
TGTGCCAGCAGTTACCCAGGGGCTCGTGGGGCCAACGTCCTGACTTTC,CASSYPGARGANVLTF,.,TRBV6-6,.,TRBJ2-6
TGTGCCAGCAGTGAGGTGGGGACAGGGGCTGAAGCTTTCTTT,CASSEVGTGAEAFF,TRBD1,TRBV6-1,.,TRBJ1-1
TGTGCCAGTAGTATTGAGGAGGGGCCCACAGATACGCAGTATTTT,CASSIEEGPTDTQYF,.,TRBV19,.,TRBJ2-3
TGTGCCAGCAGCTTAGGGTCGGGAGACCCGACCTACGAGCAGTACTTC,CASSLGSGDPTYEQYF,.,TRBV11-2,.,TRBJ2-7
TGCGCCAGCAGCTCGCGGCCGAACACTGAAGCTTTCTTT,CASSSRPNTEAFF,.,TRBV5-1,.,TRBJ1-1
TGTGCCAGCAGCCGCAGGACTAGCGGGGTGCAAGAGACCCAGTACTTC,CASSRRTSGVQETQYF,TRBD2,TRBV7-9,.,TRBJ2-5
TGTGCCAGCAGCCCCGGGACAGGGCCAGAGACCCAGTACTTC,CASSPGTGPETQYF,TRBD1,TRBV5-4,.,TRBJ2-5
TGTGCCAGCAGCGCGGACAGGGGTGGCTATGGCTACACCTTC,CASSADRGGYGYTF,TRBD1,TRBV9,.,TRBJ1-2
TGTGCCAGCAGCAGGGGCCTAGCGGTTCCCTACAATGAGCAGTTCTTC,CASSRGLAVPYNEQFF,.,TRBV27,.,TRBJ2-1
TGTGCCAGCAGCGTAGGTGCAGCGACCGGCACAGATACGCAGTATTTT,CASSVGAATGTDTQYF,.,TRBV9,.,TRBJ2-3
TGTGCCAGCAGTATCAAGCGAAGCACAGATACGCAGTATTTT,CASSIKRSTDTQYF,.,TRBV5-4,.,TRBJ2-3
TGTGCCAGTAGTCCCGACAGGGGCGGCGAAAAACTGTTTTTT,CASSPDRGGEKLFF,TRBD1,TRBV19,.,TRBJ1-4
TGTGCCGGGACAGGGTTCTACAATGAGCAGTTCTTC,CAGTGFYNEQFF,TRBD1,TRBV2,once,TRBJ2-1
TGTGCCAGCAGTAACCTAAATACCGGGGAGCTGTTTTTT,CASSNLNTGELFF,.,TRBV2,few,TRBJ2-2
TGCGCCAGCAGTTTGGGCCCCGGACAGGCTGATCCCCGATCCTACGAGCAGTACTTC,CASSLGPGQADPRSYEQYF,TRBD1,TRBV5-1,.,TRBJ2-7
TGTGCCAGCAGCCTCCAGCACCTAGCGGGAGGGTATAAGTTCTTC,CASSLQHLAGGYKFF,TRBD2,TRBV14,once,TRBJ2-1
TGTGCCAGCAGTGGGGGACTAGACTACAATGAGCAGTTCTTC,CASSGGLDYNEQFF,TRBD2,TRBV9,once,TRBJ2-1
TGTGCCAGCAGTCTGGGTTCCGGGGTTGGCGAAAAACTGTTTTTT,CASSLGSGVGEKLFF,.,TRBV5-4,.,TRBJ1-4
TGTGCCAGCTCTAAAAGGAGGGGTGAAAAACTGTTTTTT,CASSKRRGEKLFF,.,TRBV27,.,TRBJ1-4
TGTGCCAGCACCATCTTACAGGGAAACACTGAAGCTTTCTTT,CASTILQGNTEAFF,.,TRBV28,.,TRBJ1-1
TGTGCCAGCAGTCCCGGGACAAGGGACCGGCCCCAGCATTTT,CASSPGTRDRPQHF,.,TRBV6-5,.,TRBJ1-5
TGTGCCAGCCAACAACAGGGACCCTCCTACGAGCAGTACTTC,CASQQQGPSYEQYF,.,TRBV25-1,.,TRBJ2-7
TGTGCCAGCAGCCAAGATCCCAGGGCCAGCTATGGCTACACCTTC,CASSQDPRASYGYTF,.,TRBV3-1/TRBV3-2,.,TRBJ1-2
TGTGCCAGCAGCACAGGGATCAACTATGGCTACACCTTC,CASSTGINYGYTF,.,TRBV12-3/TRBV12-4,.,TRBJ1-2